The text below deals with one T cell receptor beta chain. The V gene end was trimmed by 7 bases and the J gene end by 0 bases; junction bases not matched to a gene: 5. The CDR3 length is 15 residues. Germline V CDR1 and CDR2: SEHNR, FQNEAQ (reference sequence). Method: immunoSEQ multiplex PCR; TCRdb's copy keeps in-frame clones and lacks some. The sample has approximately 110,000 clones; around 90% are singletons. The record originates from a study of blood T cell repertoires in COVID-19. Overall study context: The samples span acute and convalescent COVID-19 from the United States, Italy and Spain. PBMCs, B-cell-depleted T cells, or T cells provided the cDNA or gDNA that made up the material.

One Seattle source followed patients from active infection through their disease course. Sequenced sample: peripheral blood. The chain combines TRBV7-9 with TRBJ2-1; 8 positions match TRBD2. The origin of this receptor is a man aged 45-65 years with COVID-19, enrolled during active disease. For the CDR3, the DNA is TGTGCCAGCAAGGGACTAGATTACTCCTACAATGAGCAGTTCTTC. It translates to CASKGLDYSYNEQFF. Complete variable domain (other parts from reference TRBV7-9 and TRBJ2-1): DTGVSQNPRHKITKRGQNVTFRCDPISEHNRLYWYRQTLGQGPEFLTYFQNEAQLEKSRLLSDRFSAERPKGSFSTLEIQRTEQGDSAMYLCASKGLDYSYNEQFFGPGTRLTVL.